A selection of T cell receptor beta chains follows, all from one sample in a study. TCRdb reprocessed the RT-PCR reads via MiXCR and lists one record per CDR3 protein. The sample shows about 680,000 distinct CDR3 sequences, around 14% of them seen only once. The sequenced material came from memory CD4+ T cells from blood. These receptors were taken from a female donor in good health, serving as a healthy control. CDR3s include the opening cysteine and the closing phenylalanine or tryptophan. Each record gives: V gene, CDR3 length, D gene, clone size, J gene, CDR3 protein, CDR3 DNA. The D gene is left open where the match is weak. Clone sizes are given selectively: once, few, many, or a class where the clone is expanded.

TRBV5-8	13	.	.	TRBJ1-6	CASSGAWGSPLHF	TGTGCCAGCAGCGGGGCCTGGGGGTCACCCCTCCACTTT
TRBV19	14	TRBD2	.	TRBJ2-7	CASSDSGSVDEQYF	TGTGCCAGTTCAGATAGCGGGAGTGTCGACGAGCAGTACTTC
TRBV6-1	13	.	few	TRBJ1-4	CASSRVVSEKLFF	TGTGCCAGCAGCAGGGTCGTTAGCGAAAAACTGTTTTTT
TRBV9	13	.	few	TRBJ1-1	CASSRAANTEAFF	TGTGCCAGCAGCCGGGCAGCGAACACTGAAGCTTTCTTT
TRBV4-3	13	.	.	TRBJ2-7	CASSHTQDYEQYF	TGCGCCAGCAGCCACACACAGGACTACGAGCAGTACTTC
TRBV12-3/TRBV12-4	14	.	few	TRBJ2-2	CASSLWGRTGELFF	TGTGCCAGCAGTTTATGGGGGAGGACCGGGGAGCTGTTTTTT
TRBV7-3	15	.	few	TRBJ2-7	CASSLRSGEDYEQYF	TGTGCCAGCAGCTTAAGATCAGGAGAGGACTACGAGCAGTACTTC
TRBV7-3	15	.	many	TRBJ1-6	CASSLTSGGGSPLHF	TGTGCCAGCAGCTTAACGTCGGGAGGTGGATCACCCCTCCACTTT
TRBV6-2/TRBV6-3	11	.	many	TRBJ2-5	CASSYVESQYF	TGTGCCAGCAGTTACGTGGAGTCCCAGTACTTC
TRBV9	13	.	many	TRBJ2-1	CASSVDHGGEQFF	TGTGCCAGCAGCGTGGACCATGGGGGTGAGCAGTTCTTC
TRBV5-1	14	.	.	TRBJ1-2	CASSYPDSNYGYTF	TGCGCCAGCAGCTACCCCGACTCTAACTATGGCTACACCTTC
TRBV6-1	15	TRBD2	.	TRBJ2-7	CASSEIGRGGWEQYF	TGTGCCAGCAGTGAAATCGGGAGGGGAGGGTGGGAGCAGTACTTC
TRBV7-2	16	.	.	TRBJ2-7	CASSEYSAGLTYEQYF	TGTGCCAGCAGCGAGTACTCAGCGGGCCTCACCTACGAGCAGTACTTC
TRBV12-3/TRBV12-4	13	TRBD1	few	TRBJ1-1	CASHRGGNTEAFF	TGTGCCAGCCACAGGGGCGGGAACACTGAAGCTTTCTTT
TRBV6-2/TRBV6-3	16	.	few	TRBJ1-6	CASSYSGLGGNSPLHF	TGTGCCAGCAGTTACTCAGGACTCGGAGGCAATTCACCCCTCCACTTT
TRBV20-1	12	.	.	TRBJ2-7	CSSFRGVGEQYF	TGCAGTTCGTTTCGGGGCGTGGGGGAGCAGTACTTC
TRBV9	13	TRBD1	few	TRBJ2-1	CASSARQGSEQFF	TGTGCCAGCAGCGCCAGACAGGGGAGTGAGCAGTTCTTC
TRBV6-5	15	TRBD2	few	TRBJ2-7	CASSYSRRGAYEQYF	TGTGCCAGCAGTTACTCGAGACGGGGGGCCTACGAGCAGTACTTC
TRBV10-3	18	.	few	TRBJ2-6	CAISESSGGLSGANVLTF	TGTGCCATCAGTGAGTCGTCAGGGGGGCTGTCTGGGGCCAACGTCCTGACTTTC
TRBV5-1	14	.	many	TRBJ1-2	CASSPQTVNYGYTF	TGCGCCAGCAGCCCCCAGACGGTTAACTATGGCTACACCTTC
TRBV5-1	14	TRBD1	few	TRBJ2-7	CASSLQGVSYEQYF	TGCGCCAGCAGCTTACAGGGGGTATCCTACGAGCAGTACTTC
TRBV7-2	16	TRBD1	few	TRBJ2-1	CASSLYGQGNDNEQFF	TGTGCCAGCAGCCTTTACGGACAGGGAAACGACAATGAGCAGTTCTTC
TRBV20-1	15	TRBD2	.	TRBJ2-1	CSAPARGGHYNEQFF	TGCAGTGCTCCAGCACGGGGGGGTCACTACAATGAGCAGTTCTTC
TRBV20-1	16	.	few	TRBJ1-1	CSARDVRGFMNTEAFF	TGCAGTGCTAGAGATGTACGGGGCTTTATGAACACTGAAGCTTTCTTT
TRBV11-2	13	.	.	TRBJ1-2	CASSLAGRQGYTF	TGTGCCAGCAGCTTAGCAGGACGGCAAGGCTACACCTTC
TRBV27	17	TRBD2	.	TRBJ2-3	CASSPTGRGRATDTQYF	TGTGCCAGCAGTCCGACGGGGCGCGGGAGGGCGACAGATACGCAGTATTTT
TRBV27	14	TRBD2	few	TRBJ2-1	CASRLAGEPSEQFF	TGTGCCAGCAGACTAGCGGGAGAGCCCAGTGAGCAGTTCTTC
TRBV5-1	14	.	.	TRBJ1-1	CASSLGRVVSEAFF	TGCGCCAGCAGCTTGGGCAGGGTCGTGTCGGAAGCTTTCTTT
TRBV10-3	16	TRBD2	many	TRBJ2-1	CAITGTSGRALNEQFF	TGTGCCATCACCGGGACTAGCGGGAGGGCCCTCAATGAGCAGTTCTTC
TRBV5-1	14	.	many	TRBJ2-5	CASSQGPVEETQYF	TGCGCCAGCAGCCAAGGACCAGTCGAAGAGACCCAGTACTTC
TRBV28	19	TRBD1	few	TRBJ2-7	CASSFFNLRRTGTSYEQYF	TGTGCCAGCAGTTTCTTCAACCTTAGACGGACAGGAACGTCATACGAGCAGTACTTC
TRBV20-1	13	.	few	TRBJ1-2	CSARIRGGTGYTF	TGCAGTGCTAGGATCCGTGGGGGGACTGGCTACACCTTC
TRBV12-3/TRBV12-4	14	.	many	TRBJ2-2	CAIDSGPNTGELFF	TGTGCCATCGACAGCGGTCCGAACACCGGGGAGCTGTTTTTT
TRBV10-3	12	.	many	TRBJ1-2	CAIAGQGYGYTF	TGTGCCATAGCTGGGCAGGGTTATGGCTACACCTTC
TRBV4-2	15	.	.	TRBJ2-1	CASSQDESSYNEQFF	TGTGCCAGCAGCCAAGACGAGAGCTCCTACAATGAGCAGTTCTTC
TRBV7-2	12	.	many	TRBJ2-3	CASSLYSDTQYF	TGTGCCAGCAGCTTGTACTCAGATACGCAGTATTTT
TRBV28	16	.	few	TRBJ1-2	CASSSPRTTRAYGYTF	TGTGCCAGCAGTTCCCCCAGGACCACCCGAGCCTATGGCTACACCTTC
TRBV9	17	TRBD2	.	TRBJ2-1	CASSAISGGSSYNEQFF	TGTGCCAGCAGCGCCATCTCGGGCGGGAGCTCCTACAATGAGCAGTTCTTC
TRBV15	14	.	few	TRBJ1-4	CATNPWRGGEKLFF	TGTGCCACCAACCCGTGGAGGGGGGGAGAAAAACTGTTTTTT
TRBV9	15	TRBD1	few	TRBJ2-5	CASSASGQGQETQYF	TGTGCCAGCAGCGCCTCGGGACAGGGGCAAGAGACCCAGTACTTC
TRBV7-2	13	.	few	TRBJ2-3	CASTTLGTDTQYF	TGTGCCAGCACGACTCTTGGGACAGATACGCAGTATTTT
TRBV20-1	14	.	few	TRBJ2-2	CSARDRTATPELFF	TGCAGTGCTAGAGATAGGACAGCCACCCCGGAGCTGTTTTTT
TRBV5-5	17	TRBD2	many	TRBJ2-7	CASSPKVGLAGTYEQYF	TGTGCCAGCAGCCCCAAAGTTGGACTAGCGGGGACCTACGAGCAGTACTTC
TRBV7-9	14	TRBD1	.	TRBJ1-2	CASSPPGQGNGYTF	TGTGCCAGCAGCCCGCCGGGACAGGGGAATGGCTACACCTTC
TRBV6-2/TRBV6-3	14	.	many	TRBJ2-5	CASSYTAGQETQYF	TGTGCCAGCAGTTACACCGCAGGCCAAGAGACCCAGTACTTC
TRBV6-5	13	.	many	TRBJ1-1	CASSYGINTEAFF	TGTGCCAGCAGTTACGGAATTAACACTGAAGCTTTCTTT
TRBV7-3	17	TRBD1	.	TRBJ1-4	CASSTGQGAGGGEKLFF	TGTGCCAGCAGCACTGGACAGGGAGCTGGGGGAGGTGAAAAACTGTTTTTT
TRBV4-2	16	.	many	TRBJ2-2	CASSQVRDSNTGELFF	TGTGCCAGCAGCCAAGTCCGGGACTCGAACACCGGGGAGCTGTTTTTT
TRBV4-3	15	TRBD2	many	TRBJ2-1	CASSHAGGPYNEQFF	TGCGCCAGCAGCCATGCGGGGGGGCCCTACAATGAGCAGTTCTTC
TRBV6-2/TRBV6-3	16	.	.	TRBJ2-3	CASCPTGQGLTDTQYF	TGTGCCAGTTGTCCAACGGGGCAGGGGCTAACAGATACGCAGTATTTT
TRBV20-1	13	.	.	TRBJ1-2	CSARDYTETGYTF	TGCAGTGCTAGAGATTACACAGAAACTGGCTACACCTTC
TRBV7-3	14	.	many	TRBJ2-1	CASSPSRTANEQFF	TGTGCCAGCAGCCCTTCCAGGACCGCGAATGAGCAGTTCTTC
TRBV11-2	15	TRBD2	few	TRBJ2-1	CASSLDAGAFNEQFF	TGTGCCAGCAGCTTAGATGCGGGAGCGTTCAATGAGCAGTTCTTC
TRBV28	15	.	.	TRBJ2-3	CASSLWRQGTDTQYF	TGTGCCAGCAGTTTATGGAGACAGGGCACAGATACGCAGTATTTT
TRBV20-1	15	.	.	TRBJ2-7	CSARDQRTVLYEQYF	TGCAGTGCTAGAGATCAAAGAACAGTACTCTACGAGCAGTACTTC